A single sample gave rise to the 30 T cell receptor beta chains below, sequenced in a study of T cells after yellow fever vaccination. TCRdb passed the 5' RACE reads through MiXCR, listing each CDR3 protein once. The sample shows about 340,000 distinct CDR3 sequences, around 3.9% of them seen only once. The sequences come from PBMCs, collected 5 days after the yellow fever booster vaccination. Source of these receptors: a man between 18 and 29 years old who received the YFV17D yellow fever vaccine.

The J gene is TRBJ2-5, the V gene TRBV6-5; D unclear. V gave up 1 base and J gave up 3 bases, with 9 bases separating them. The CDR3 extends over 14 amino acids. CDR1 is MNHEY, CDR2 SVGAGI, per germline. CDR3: CASSYFGGEETQYF. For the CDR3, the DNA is TGTGCCAGCAGTTACTTCGGTGGCGAAGAGACCCAGTACTTC.

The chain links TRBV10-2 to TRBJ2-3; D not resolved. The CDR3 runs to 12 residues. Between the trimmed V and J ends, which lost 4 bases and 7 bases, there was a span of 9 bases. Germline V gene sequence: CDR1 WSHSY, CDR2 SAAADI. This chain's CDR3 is CASSAGPNTQYF. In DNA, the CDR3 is TGCGCCAGCAGTGCCGGTCCAAATACGCAGTATTTT.

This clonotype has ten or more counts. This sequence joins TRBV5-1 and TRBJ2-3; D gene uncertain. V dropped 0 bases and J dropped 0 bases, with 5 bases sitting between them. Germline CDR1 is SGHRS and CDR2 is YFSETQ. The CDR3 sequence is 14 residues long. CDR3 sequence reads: CASSLETSTDTQYF. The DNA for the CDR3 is TGCGCCAGCAGCTTGGAGACCAGCACAGATACGCAGTATTTT.

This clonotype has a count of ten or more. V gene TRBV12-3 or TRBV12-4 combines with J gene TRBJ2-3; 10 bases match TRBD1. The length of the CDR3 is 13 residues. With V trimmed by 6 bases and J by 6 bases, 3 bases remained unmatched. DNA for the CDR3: TGTGCCAGCAGAGGGACAGGGGTGGATACGCAGTATTTT. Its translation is CASRGTGVDTQYF.

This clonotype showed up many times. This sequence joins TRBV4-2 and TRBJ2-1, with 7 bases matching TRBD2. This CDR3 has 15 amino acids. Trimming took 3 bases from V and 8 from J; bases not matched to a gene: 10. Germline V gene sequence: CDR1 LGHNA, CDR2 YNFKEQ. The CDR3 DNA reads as TGTGCCAGCAGCCAGTCTCGGGGACTATCCTATGAGCAGTTCTTC. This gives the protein CASSQSRGLSYEQFF.

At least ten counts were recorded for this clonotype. CDR3 DNA sequence: TGCGCCAGCAGCCAAGAGGGCGGGGGCACTGAAGCTTTCTTT. Encoded protein: CASSQEGGGTEAFF. The gene calls are TRBV4-3 and TRBJ1-1; maybe TRBD1 (5 bases). The CDR3 has 14 residues. V dropped 0 bases and J dropped 4 bases, with 9 bases sitting between them. From germline, CDR1 is LGHNA and CDR2 YSLEER.

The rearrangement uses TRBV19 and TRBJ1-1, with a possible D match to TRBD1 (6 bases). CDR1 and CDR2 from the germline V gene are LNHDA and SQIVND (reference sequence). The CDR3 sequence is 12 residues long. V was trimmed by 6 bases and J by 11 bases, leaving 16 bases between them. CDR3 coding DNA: TGTGCCAGTAGCCGGGACACTAGTGTCGCTTTCTTT. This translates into CASSRDTSVAFF.

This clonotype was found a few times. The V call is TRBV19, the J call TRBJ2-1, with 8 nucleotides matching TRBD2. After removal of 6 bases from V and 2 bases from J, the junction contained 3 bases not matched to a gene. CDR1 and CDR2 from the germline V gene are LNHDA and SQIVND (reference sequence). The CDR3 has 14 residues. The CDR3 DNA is TGTGCCAGTAGCAAGCGGGGGACCTACAATGAGCAGTTCTTC. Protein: CASSKRGTYNEQFF.

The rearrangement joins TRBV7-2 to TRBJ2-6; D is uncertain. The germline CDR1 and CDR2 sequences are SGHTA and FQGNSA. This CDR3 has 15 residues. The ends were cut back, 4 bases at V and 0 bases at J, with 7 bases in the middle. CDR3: CASSYDLSGANVLTF. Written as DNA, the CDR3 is TGTGCCAGCAGCTATGACCTCTCTGGGGCCAACGTCCTGACTTTC.

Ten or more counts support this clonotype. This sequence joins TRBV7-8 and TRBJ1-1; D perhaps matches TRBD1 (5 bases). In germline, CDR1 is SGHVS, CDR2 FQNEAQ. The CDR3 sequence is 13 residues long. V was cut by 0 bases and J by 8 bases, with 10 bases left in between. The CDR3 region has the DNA TGTGCCAGCAGCTTAGCGGGGGTTTCCGAAGCTTTCTTT. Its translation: CASSLAGVSEAFF.

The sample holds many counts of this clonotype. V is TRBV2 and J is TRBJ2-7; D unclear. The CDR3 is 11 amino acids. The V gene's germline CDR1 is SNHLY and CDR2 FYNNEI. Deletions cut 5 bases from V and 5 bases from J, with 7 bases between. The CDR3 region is CASSTSDEQYF. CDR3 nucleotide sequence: TGTGCCAGCAGTACCTCGGACGAGCAGTACTTC. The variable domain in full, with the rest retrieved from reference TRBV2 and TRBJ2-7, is EPEVTQTPSHQVTQMGQEVILRCVPISNHLYFYWYRQILGQKVEFLVSFYNNEISEKSEIFDDQFSVERPDGSNFTLKIRSTKLEDSAMYFCASSTSDEQYFGPGTRLTVT.

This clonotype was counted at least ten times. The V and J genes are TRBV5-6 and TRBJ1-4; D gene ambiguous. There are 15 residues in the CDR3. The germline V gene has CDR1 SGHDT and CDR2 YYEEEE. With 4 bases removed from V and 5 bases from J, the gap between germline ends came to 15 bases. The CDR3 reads CASSRTEGDNEKLFF. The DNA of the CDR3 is TGTGCCAGCAGCCGTACCGAAGGAGACAATGAAAAACTGTTTTTT.

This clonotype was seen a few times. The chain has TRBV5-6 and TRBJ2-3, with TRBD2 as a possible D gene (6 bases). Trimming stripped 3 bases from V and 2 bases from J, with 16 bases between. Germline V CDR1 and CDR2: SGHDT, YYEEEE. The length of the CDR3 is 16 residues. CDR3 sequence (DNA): TGTGCCAGCAGCTCCTCCGATAGCGGACTCACAGATACGCAGTATTTT. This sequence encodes CASSSSDSGLTDTQYF.

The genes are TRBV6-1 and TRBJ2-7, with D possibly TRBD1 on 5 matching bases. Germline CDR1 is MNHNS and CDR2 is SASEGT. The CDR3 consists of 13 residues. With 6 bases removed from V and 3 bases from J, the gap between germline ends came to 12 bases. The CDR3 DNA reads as TGTGCCAGCAGACGATCCAGGGTCTACGAGCAGTACTTC. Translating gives CASRRSRVYEQYF.

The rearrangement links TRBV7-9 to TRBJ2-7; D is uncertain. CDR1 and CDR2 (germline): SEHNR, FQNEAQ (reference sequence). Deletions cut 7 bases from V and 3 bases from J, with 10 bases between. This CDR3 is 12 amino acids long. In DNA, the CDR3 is TGTGCCAGCAACCCGGGCCACTACGAGCAGTACGTC. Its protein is CASNPGHYEQYV.

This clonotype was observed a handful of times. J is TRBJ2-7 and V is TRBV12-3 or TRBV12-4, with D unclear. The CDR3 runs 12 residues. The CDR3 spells CASSFGSSEQYV. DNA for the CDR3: TGTGCCAGCAGTTTTGGTTCCTCCGAGCAGTACGTC.

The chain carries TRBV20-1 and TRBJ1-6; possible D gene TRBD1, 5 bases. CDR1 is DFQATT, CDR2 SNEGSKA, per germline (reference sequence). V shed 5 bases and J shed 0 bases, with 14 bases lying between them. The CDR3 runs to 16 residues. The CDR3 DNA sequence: TGCAGTGCTGGAAACAGGCAGAGCTCCTATAATTCACCCCTCCACTTT. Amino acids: CSAGNRQSSYNSPLHF.

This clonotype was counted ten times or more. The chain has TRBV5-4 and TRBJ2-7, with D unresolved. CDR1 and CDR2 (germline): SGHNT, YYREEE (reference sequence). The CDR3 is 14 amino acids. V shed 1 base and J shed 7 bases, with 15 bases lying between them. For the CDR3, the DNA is TGTGCCAGCAGCTTGTTCCAGATCTCAGAGGAGCAGTACTTC. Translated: CASSLFQISEEQYF.

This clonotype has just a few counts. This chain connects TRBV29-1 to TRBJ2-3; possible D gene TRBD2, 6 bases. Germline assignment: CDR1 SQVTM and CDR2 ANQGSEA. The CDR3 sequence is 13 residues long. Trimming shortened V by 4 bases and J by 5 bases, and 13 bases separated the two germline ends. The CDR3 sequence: CSVVGWEEDTQYF. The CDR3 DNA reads TGCAGCGTTGTGGGCTGGGAGGAAGATACGCAGTATTTT.

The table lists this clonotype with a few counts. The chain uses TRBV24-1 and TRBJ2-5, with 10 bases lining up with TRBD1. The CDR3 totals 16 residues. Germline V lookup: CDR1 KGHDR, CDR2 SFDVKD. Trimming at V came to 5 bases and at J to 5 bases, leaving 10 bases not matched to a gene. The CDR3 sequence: CATSAPGRDRGETQYF. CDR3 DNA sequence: TGTGCCACCAGTGCCCCGGGCAGGGACAGGGGCGAGACCCAGTACTTC.

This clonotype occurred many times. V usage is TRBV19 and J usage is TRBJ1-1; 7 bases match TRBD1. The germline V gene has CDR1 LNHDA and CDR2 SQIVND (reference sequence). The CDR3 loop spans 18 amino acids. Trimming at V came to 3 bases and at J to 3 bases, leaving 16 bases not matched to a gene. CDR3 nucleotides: TGTGCCAGTAGTATTATGCCGGTTTTGTGGACAGGAGACACTGAAGCTTTCTTT. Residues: CASSIMPVLWTGDTEAFF.

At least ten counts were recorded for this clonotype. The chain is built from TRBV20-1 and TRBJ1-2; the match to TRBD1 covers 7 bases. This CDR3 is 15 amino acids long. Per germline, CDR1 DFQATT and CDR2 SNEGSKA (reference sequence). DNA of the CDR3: TGCAGGGTTTTGATCCGGGACAGTGCGAACCAAGGCTACACCTTC. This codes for CRVLIRDSANQGYTF.

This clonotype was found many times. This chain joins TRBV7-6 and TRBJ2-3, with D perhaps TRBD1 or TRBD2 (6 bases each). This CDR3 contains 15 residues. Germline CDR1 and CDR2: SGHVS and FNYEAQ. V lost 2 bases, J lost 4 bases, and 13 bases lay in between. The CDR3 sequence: CASSLLGGIADTQYF. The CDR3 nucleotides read TGTGCCAGCAGCTTACTCGGGGGCATCGCAGATACGCAGTATTTT.

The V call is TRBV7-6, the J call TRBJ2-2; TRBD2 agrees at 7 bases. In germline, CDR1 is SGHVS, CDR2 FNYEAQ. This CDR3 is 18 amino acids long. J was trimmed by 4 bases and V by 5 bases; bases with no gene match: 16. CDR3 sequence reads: CASSPVMGGARGTGELFF. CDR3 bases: TGTGCCAGCAGCCCGGTTATGGGAGGGGCCCGTGGCACCGGGGAGCTGTTTTTT.

The CDR3 loop reads CASSLMGRDRVRSEQFF. CDR3 sequence (DNA): TGTGCCAGCAGCTTAATGGGCCGGGACAGGGTGAGAAGTGAGCAGTTCTTC. J is TRBJ2-1 and V is TRBV7-3, with 9 nucleotides matching TRBD1. This CDR3 has 17 amino acids. Germline CDR1 reads SGHTA; CDR2 reads FQGTGA. The J segment lost 9 bases and the V segment lost 1 base, leaving 13 bases of the junction unmatched.

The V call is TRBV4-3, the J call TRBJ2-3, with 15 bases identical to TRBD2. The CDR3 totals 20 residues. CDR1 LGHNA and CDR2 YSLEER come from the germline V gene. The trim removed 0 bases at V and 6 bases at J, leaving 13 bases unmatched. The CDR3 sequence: CASSQDLRTSGGAMGDTQYF. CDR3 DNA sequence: TGCGCCAGCAGCCAAGACTTGCGGACTAGCGGGGGGGCTATGGGGGATACGCAGTATTTT.

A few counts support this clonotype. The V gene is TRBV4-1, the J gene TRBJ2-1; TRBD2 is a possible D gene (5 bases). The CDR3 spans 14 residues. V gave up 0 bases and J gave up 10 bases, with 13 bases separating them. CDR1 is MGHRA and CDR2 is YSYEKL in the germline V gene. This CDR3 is CASSQERSGIEQFF. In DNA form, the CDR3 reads TGCGCCAGCAGCCAAGAGAGGTCCGGGATCGAGCAGTTCTTC.

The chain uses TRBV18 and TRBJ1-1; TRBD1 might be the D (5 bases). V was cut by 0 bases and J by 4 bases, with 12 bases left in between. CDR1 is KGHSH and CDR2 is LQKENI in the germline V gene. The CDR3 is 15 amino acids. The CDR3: CASSPPIRGGTEAFF. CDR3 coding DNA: TGTGCCAGCTCACCACCGATTAGGGGCGGCACTGAAGCTTTCTTT.

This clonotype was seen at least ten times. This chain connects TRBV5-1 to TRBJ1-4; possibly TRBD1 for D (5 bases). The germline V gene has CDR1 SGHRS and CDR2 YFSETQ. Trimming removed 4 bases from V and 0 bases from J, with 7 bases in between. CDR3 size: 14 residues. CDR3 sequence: CASSPTATNEKLFF. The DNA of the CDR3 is TGCGCCAGCAGCCCGACAGCAACTAATGAAAAACTGTTTTTT.

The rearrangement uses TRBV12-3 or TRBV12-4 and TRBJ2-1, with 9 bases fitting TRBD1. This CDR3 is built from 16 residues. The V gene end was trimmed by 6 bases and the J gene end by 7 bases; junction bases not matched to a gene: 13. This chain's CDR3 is CASSPLSRDRENEQFF. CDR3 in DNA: TGTGCCAGCAGCCCCCTGAGCCGGGACAGGGAGAATGAGCAGTTCTTC.